These 14 T cell receptor beta chains were all obtained from the same sample, sequenced in a study of CD8+CD57+ T cells in acquired aplastic anemia. Patients who underwent sequencing had shown CD8+CD57+ cell expansion by flow cytometry. The study profiled TCR beta VDJ and CDR3 using genomic DNA as template. TCRdb re-called the reads with MiXCR, one entry per CDR3 protein. The sample holds some 200,000 distinct CDR3 sequences, under 55% seen once. Specimen: sorted CD4+, CD8+, or CD8+CD57+ T cells (not recorded which) from PBMCs. These receptors came from a human donor with aplastic anemia.

The rearrangement joins TRBV25-1 to TRBJ2-7; D is unresolved. This CDR3 is 13 amino acids long. Germline values: CDR1 MGHDK, CDR2 SYGVNS. The germline V and J ends were trimmed by 4 bases and 0 bases, with 7 bases remaining between them. The DNA of the CDR3 is TGTGCCAGCAGTGGCCGACACTCCTACGAGCAGTACTTC. This encodes CASSGRHSYEQYF.

The sample holds many counts of this clonotype. The genes are TRBV9 and TRBJ1-3; D remains unclear. The CDR3 runs to 15 residues. In germline, CDR1 is SGDLS, CDR2 YYNGEE. V was pared by 0 bases and J by 0 bases, with 7 bases between. In DNA form, the CDR3 reads TGTGCCAGCAGCGTAGGACACGGCTCTGGAAACACCATATATTTT. Protein product: CASSVGHGSGNTIYF.

This clonotype was found many times. CDR3 sequence: CSARDGAGLGETQYF. In DNA form, the CDR3 reads TGCAGTGCTAGAGATGGGGCAGGGCTAGGGGAGACCCAGTACTTC. The chain combines TRBV20-1 with TRBJ2-5; D is perhaps TRBD1 (5 bases). Germline CDR1 DFQATT, CDR2 SNEGSKA (reference sequence). Trimming pared 0 bases from V and 5 bases from J, leaving 16 bases between. The CDR3 sequence is 15 residues long.

The gene calls are TRBV5-4 and TRBJ2-7; D gene unclear. Germline assignment: CDR1 SGHNT and CDR2 YYREEE (reference sequence). V was clipped by 4 bases and J by 3 bases, with 11 bases between them. The CDR3 has 13 residues. In DNA, the CDR3 is TGTGCCAGCAGCCAGGCGGATATCTACGAGCAGTACTTC. This gives the protein CASSQADIYEQYF.

This clonotype is a singleton in its sample. The chain uses TRBV7-9 and TRBJ1-1, with D uncertain. The CDR3 is 15 residues long. Trimming removed 3 bases from V and 0 bases from J, with 11 bases in between. Per germline, CDR1 SEHNR and CDR2 FQNEAQ (reference sequence). CDR3 residues: CASSLTPWVNTEAFF. Written as DNA, the CDR3 is TGTGCCAGCAGCTTGACGCCTTGGGTGAACACTGAAGCTTTCTTT.

This clonotype has at least ten counts. The V gene is TRBV6-1, the J gene TRBJ1-5; 7 bases are shared with TRBD1. Trimming took 5 bases from V and 2 from J; bases not matched to a gene: 3. CDR1 and CDR2 (germline): MNHNS, SASEGT. The CDR3 is 14 residues long. For the CDR3, the DNA is TGTGCCAGCAGTAAAACAGGGGGCAATCAGCCCCAGCATTTT. Its translation is CASSKTGGNQPQHF.

As to this clonotype: A junction end diverges from the germline sequence, so it may reflect a read error. The rearrangement links TRBV20-1 to TRBJ2-7; the match to TRBD2 covers 12 bases. The CDR3 extends over 15 amino acids. Looked up from germline, CDR1 is DFQATT and CDR2 is SNEGSKA (reference sequence). The CDR3: CNARATGLAGHEQYF. CDR3 DNA: TGCAATGCTAGAGCCACTGGACTAGCGGGACACGAGCAGTACTTC.

This clonotype was observed a handful of times. The rearrangement joins TRBV24-1 to TRBJ1-5; the D is unclear. In germline, CDR1 is KGHDR, CDR2 SFDVKD. Trimming shortened V by 12 bases and J by 0 bases, and 11 bases separated the two germline ends. The CDR3 runs 13 residues. The CDR3 sequence is CASRADSNQPQHF. CDR3 nucleotides: TGTGCCTCTCGGGCAGATAGCAATCAGCCCCAGCATTTT.

The chain carries TRBV5-1 and TRBJ2-3, with TRBD1 as a possible D gene (5 bases). Trimming took 0 bases from V and 4 from J, leaving 6 bases between them. In germline, CDR1 is SGHRS, CDR2 YFSETQ. This CDR3 comprises 13 residues. DNA for the CDR3: TGCGCCAGCAGCTTGGCAGGGTCAGATACGCAGTATTTT. Encoded protein: CASSLAGSDTQYF. Using reference TRBV5-1 and TRBJ2-3 for the parts outside the CDR3, the full variable domain is KAGVTQTPRYLIKTRGQQVTLSCSPISGHRSVSWYQQTPGQGLQFLFEYFSETQRNKGNFPGRFSGRQFSNSRSEMNVSTLELGDSALYLCASSLAGSDTQYFGPGTRLTVL.

The rearrangement joins TRBV9 to TRBJ2-7, with 8 bases identical to TRBD2. V lost 6 bases to trimming and J lost 6 bases; unmatched junction nucleotides: 8. The CDR3 consists of 13 residues. The V gene's germline CDR1 is SGDLS and CDR2 YYNGEE. Written as DNA, the CDR3 is TGTGCCAGCACTGATAGCGGGAATGGCGAGCAGTACTTC. Translation gives CASTDSGNGEQYF.

This clonotype was counted a single time. This may come from a read error, since a much larger clone is one base off. The V and J genes are TRBV11-2 and TRBJ2-7; 7 bases are shared with TRBD1. The CDR3 runs 16 residues. Trimming removed 6 bases from V and 5 bases from J; junction bases left unmatched: 16. Germline loops: CDR1 SGHAT, CDR2 FQNNGV. The CDR3 DNA reads as TGTGCCAGCAGGTTTCTCGTCGGGGCAGGGGGAAACGAGCAGTACTTC. Amino acids: CASRFLVGAGGNEQYF.

This clonotype was counted a few times. The chain is built from TRBV10-3 and TRBJ1-6, with no clear D. The length of the CDR3 is 14 residues. Germline loops: CDR1 ENHRY, CDR2 SYGVKD. Trimming removed 5 bases at V and 5 bases at J, with 10 bases between. The CDR3 DNA sequence: TGTGCCATCAGTATGACACAAAATAATTCACCCCTCCACTTT. Protein: CAISMTQNNSPLHF.

This clonotype was picked up many times. The chain couples TRBV11-2 to TRBJ1-5; 8 bases match TRBD1. The ends lost 2 bases at V and 4 bases at J; junction bases unmatched: 7. The CDR3 is 16 amino acids. Germline V gene lookup returns CDR1 SGHAT and CDR2 FQNNGV. The CDR3 sequence is CASSLRQGASNQPQHF. DNA for the CDR3: TGTGCCAGCAGCTTACGGCAGGGGGCCTCTAATCAGCCCCAGCATTTT.

This clonotype was seen just once. A clone one base away is much larger, so this may be a read error. The chain is built from TRBV11-2 and TRBJ2-7; D is unclear. The CDR3 totals 14 residues. Germline CDR1 is SGHAT and CDR2 is FQNNGV. DNA of the CDR3: TGTGCCAGCAGCCCCCTTATATTACTCTCCGAGCAGTGCTTC. It codes for CASSPLILLSEQCF. The full variable domain, in which reference TRBV11-2 and TRBJ2-7 provide the parts outside the CDR3, is EAGVAQSPRYKIIEKRQSVAFWCNPISGHATLYWYQQILGQGPKLLIQFQNNGVVDDSQLPKDRFSAERLKGVDSTLKIQPAKLEDSAVYLCASSPLILLSEQCFGPGTRLTVT.